A single sample gave rise to the 17 T cell receptor beta chains below, sequenced in a study of beta chain features in type 1 diabetes. Study-wide points: TCRB CDR3s from Type 1 diabetes patients were moderately but significantly shorter in all four CD4+ subsets.

Their target antigens are unknown. Of the isolated RNA, all was reverse transcribed, and so the sequenced material was expressed TCRB transcripts. Profiling relied on immunoSEQ multiplex PCR, and the TCRdb table lists in-frame clones only, not all of them. This sample yields over 150,000 clones, of which approximately 10% are seen a single time; 0.4% to 0.55% belongs to the top ten. Sequencing used central memory CD4+ T cells from blood. These receptors were obtained from a man aged 25 to 40 with type 1 diabetes.

In its sample, this clone was seen a few times. The chain employs TRBV2 and TRBJ2-1; 8 bases map to TRBD2. J lost 6 bases, V lost 4 bases, and 8 bases had no gene match. The CDR3 length is 15 residues. Germline loops: CDR1 SNHLY, CDR2 FYNNEI. This CDR3 reads CASSVFSGGRNEQFF. CDR3 sequence (DNA): TGTGCCAGCAGTGTCTTCTCGGGAGGGCGCAATGAGCAGTTCTTC. The full variable domain, completed using reference TRBV2 and TRBJ2-1, is EPEVTQTPSHQVTQMGQEVILRCVPISNHLYFYWYRQILGQKVEFLVSFYNNEISEKSEIFDDQFSVERPDGSNFTLKIRSTKLEDSAMYFCASSVFSGGRNEQFFGPGTRLTVL.

This clone was seen repeatedly, ten times or more. The V gene is TRBV18, the J gene TRBJ2-7, with 12 bases fitting TRBD1. This CDR3 is built from 15 residues. Trimming took 5 bases from V and 6 from J; bases not matched to a gene: 8. The germline V gene has CDR1 KGHSH and CDR2 LQKENI. The CDR3 loop is CASSSGTGGIGEQYF. In DNA, the CDR3 is TGTGCCAGCTCATCCGGGACAGGGGGCATCGGCGAGCAGTACTTC.

V is TRBV5-1 and J is TRBJ2-1; unclear D gene. The CDR3 runs 15 residues. V gave up 7 bases and J gave up 0 bases, with 14 bases separating them. CDR1 SGHRS and CDR2 YFSETQ come from the germline V gene. The CDR3: CASSTESHSYNEQFF. CDR3 coding DNA: TGCGCCAGCTCAACAGAGAGTCACTCCTACAATGAGCAGTTCTTC. Using reference TRBV5-1 and TRBJ2-1 for the parts outside the CDR3, the full variable domain is KAGVTQTPRYLIKTRGQQVTLSCSPISGHRSVSWYQQTPGQGLQFLFEYFSETQRNKGNFPGRFSGRQFSNSRSEMNVSTLELGDSALYLCASSTESHSYNEQFFGPGTRLTVL.

CDR3 bases: TGTGCCAGCAGTTTAGGACAGGTCTCTGGGGCCAACGTCCTGACTTTC. As protein: CASSLGQVSGANVLTF. The rearrangement uses TRBV27 and TRBJ2-6; 7 bases agree with TRBD1. Germline trimming cut 2 bases from V and 0 bases from J; bases unmatched to any gene: 1. Per the germline V gene, CDR1 is MNHEY and CDR2 is SMNVEV (reference sequence). There are 16 residues in the CDR3.

This rearrangement joins TRBV15 to TRBJ2-7; D is perhaps TRBD1 (5 bases). V was shortened by 0 bases and J by 3 bases, with 12 bases between the two germline ends. This CDR3 is 15 amino acids long. Germline lookup yields CDR1 LNHNV and CDR2 YYDKDF (reference sequence). For the CDR3, the DNA is TGTGCCACCAGCAGAGATACTCTAGGGGTCTACGAGCAGTACTTC. It encodes CATSRDTLGVYEQYF. The variable domain in full, with the rest retrieved from reference TRBV15 and TRBJ2-7, is DAMVIQNPRYQVTQFGKPVTLSCSQTLNHNVMYWYQQKSSQAPKLLFHYYDKDFNNEADTPDNFQSRRPNTSFCFLDIRSPGLGDTAMYLCATSRDTLGVYEQYFGPGTRLTVT.

V is TRBV7-9 and J is TRBJ2-6; no clear D gene. Germline V gene lookup returns CDR1 SEHNR and CDR2 FQNEAQ (reference sequence). This CDR3 has 14 amino acids. The germline V and J ends were trimmed by 6 bases and 0 bases, with 6 bases remaining between them. The CDR3 region has the DNA TGTGCCAGCAGTCCTAGCTCTGGGGCCAACGTCCTGACTTTC. Protein sequence: CASSPSSGANVLTF.

This clone came up a few times. The chain recombines TRBV27 with TRBJ1-5, with 7 bases lining up with TRBD1. V dropped 5 bases and J dropped 5; count of bases not matched to a gene: 6. Germline V lookup: CDR1 MNHEY, CDR2 SMNVEV (reference sequence). This CDR3 is 14 amino acids long. Written as DNA, the CDR3 is TGTGCCAGCAGTCCCAGGGGGTTGGATCAGCCCCAGCATTTT. Translating gives CASSPRGLDQPQHF.

The chain joins TRBV6-6 to TRBJ2-3; D not resolved. The CDR3 has 16 residues. V gave up 2 bases and J gave up 1 base, with 13 bases separating them. Germline CDR1 is MNHNY and CDR2 is SVGAGI (reference sequence). The CDR3, as DNA: TGTGCCAGCAGTTACCCACGAGACGGAGGCACAGATACGCAGTATTTT. Its protein is CASSYPRDGGTDTQYF.

This clone was counted between two and nine times. The CDR3 loop reads CATSRDIGGSEQYF. Written as DNA, the CDR3 is TGTGCCACCAGCAGAGATATTGGAGGGTCCGAGCAGTACTTC. This rearrangement joins TRBV15 to TRBJ2-7; a weak D match, TRBD2 (6 bases). Trimming shortened V by 0 bases and J by 6 bases, and 12 bases separated the two germline ends. From germline, CDR1 is LNHNV and CDR2 YYDKDF (reference sequence). This CDR3 region has 14 residues.

This clone appeared a few times. The chain couples TRBV6-1 to TRBJ2-1; 9 bases match TRBD1. CDR1 is MNHNS and CDR2 is SASEGT in the germline V gene. V lost 7 bases to trimming and J lost 10 bases; unmatched junction nucleotides: 11. This CDR3 has 14 amino acids. The CDR3 sequence is CASTLDRGPGEQFF. CDR3 nucleotide sequence: TGTGCCAGCACTTTGGACAGGGGCCCGGGCGAGCAGTTCTTC.

This clone turned up a few times. The chain links TRBV18 to TRBJ2-5; 10 nucleotides match TRBD1. The CDR3 has 15 amino acids. Germline loops: CDR1 KGHSH, CDR2 LQKENI. The ends lost 0 bases at V and 5 bases at J; junction bases unmatched: 3. In DNA, the CDR3 is TGTGCCAGCTCACCACCGACAGGGGGCTTGGAGACCCAGTACTTC. This encodes CASSPPTGGLETQYF.

V usage is TRBV19 and J usage is TRBJ2-6; 11 nucleotides align to TRBD2. Germline-derived CDR1 and CDR2 are LNHDA and SQIVND (reference sequence). This CDR3 contains 20 residues. J was trimmed by 3 bases and V by 9 bases; bases with no gene match: 19. DNA for the CDR3: TGTGCCAGCCGAAGATATAGCGGGAGGGCCTCCTCCGGTGGGGCCAACGTCCTGACTTTC. This codes for CASRRYSGRASSGGANVLTF.

The chain employs TRBV5-1 and TRBJ2-3, with D perhaps matching TRBD2 (6 bases). CDR3 size: 15 residues. V dropped 2 bases and J dropped 5 bases, with 15 bases sitting between them. Germline V gene data show CDR1 as SGHRS and CDR2 as YFSETQ. DNA for the CDR3: TGCGCCAGCAGCTTTGACGGGAGCGGATTAGATACGCAGTATTTT. It is translated as CASSFDGSGLDTQYF.

V is TRBV30 and J is TRBJ2-1; TRBD2 might be the D (5 bases). CDR3 size: 11 residues. Deletions cut 6 bases from V and 4 bases from J, with 7 bases between. CDR1 and CDR2 from the germline V gene are GTSNPN and SVGIG (reference sequence). CDR3 residues: CACTGYNEQFF. CDR3 bases: TGTGCCTGCACGGGATACAATGAGCAGTTCTTC.

This clone has only a few counts. CDR3 sequence: CASSLSGGYQPQHF. CDR3 coding DNA: TGTGCCAGCAGCCTTTCAGGGGGTTATCAGCCCCAGCATTTT. J is TRBJ1-5 and V is TRBV7-2; 7 nucleotides agree with TRBD1. V shed 5 bases and J 5 bases; nucleotides not matched to a gene: 6. CDR3 size: 14 residues. Germline V gives CDR1 SGHTA, CDR2 FQGNSA.

The chain links TRBV7-2 to TRBJ2-7; D call uncertain. The V gene lost 2 bases and the J gene lost 3 bases, with 8 bases spanning the gap. The CDR3 is 13 residues long. The germline V gene has CDR1 SGHTA and CDR2 FQGNSA. The CDR3 region is CASSLNPGYEQYF. The CDR3 DNA follows: TGTGCCAGCAGCTTAAACCCCGGCTACGAGCAGTACTTC.

There are a few counts of this clone. This chain joins TRBV29-1 and TRBJ1-1; 7 nucleotides align to TRBD1. The CDR3 consists of 13 residues. The V gene's germline CDR1 is SQVTM and CDR2 ANQGSEA. J lost 1 base, V lost 7 bases, and 6 bases had no gene match. The CDR3 sequence is CSARDSTNTEAFF. The CDR3 bases are TGCAGCGCCCGGGACAGTACGAACACTGAAGCTTTCTTT. Variable domain in full (rest from reference TRBV29-1 and TRBJ1-1): SAVISQKPSRDICQRGTSLTIQCQVDSQVTMMFWYRQQPGQSLTLIATANQGSEATYESGFVIDKFPISRPNLTFSTLTVSNMSPEDSSIYLCSARDSTNTEAFFGQGTRLTVV.